Below are 21 T cell receptor beta chains sequenced from a single sample in a study of CD8 T cells in ankylosing spondylitis. TCRdb fed the 5' RACE reads into MiXCR, producing one record per CDR3 protein. The sample includes 380,000 or so distinct CDR3 sequences, 20% of them seen just once. What was sequenced was blood, either unsorted or a sorted T cell fraction (not recorded which). The receptors were gathered from a male donor with ankylosing spondylitis or in good health (not recorded which).

The chain recombines TRBV4-2 with TRBJ2-7; D might be TRBD2 (5 bases). Trimming took off 3 bases at V and 7 bases at J, with 13 bases between the two ends. The CDR3 loop spans 13 amino acids. CDR1 is LGHNA, CDR2 YNFKEQ, per germline. CDR3 sequence: CASSQLASGEQYF. CDR3 nucleotide sequence: TGTGCCAGCAGCCAGTTAGCGTCAGGTGAGCAGTACTTC.

The chain uses TRBV11-2 and TRBJ2-1; 13 bases map to TRBD2. Losses at the gene ends were 1 base for V and 4 bases for J; bases not matched to a gene: 4. There are 17 residues in the CDR3. CDR1 and CDR2 (germline): SGHAT, FQNNGV. The CDR3 sequence is CASSLVRTSGGYNEQFF. The CDR3 bases are TGTGCCAGCAGCTTAGTCCGGACTAGCGGGGGTTACAATGAGCAGTTCTTC. Drawing the rest from reference TRBV11-2 and TRBJ2-1, the complete variable domain is EAGVAQSPRYKIIEKRQSVAFWCNPISGHATLYWYQQILGQGPKLLIQFQNNGVVDDSQLPKDRFSAERLKGVDSTLKIQPAKLEDSAVYLCASSLVRTSGGYNEQFFGPGTRLTVL.

On this clonotype: One end of the junction does not line up with germline, which may come from a read error. The rearrangement links TRBV7-7 to TRBJ2-3; 11 nucleotides match TRBD2. The germline V gene has CDR1 SSHAT and CDR2 FNYEAQ (reference sequence). The CDR3 sequence is 15 residues long. DNA of the CDR3: TGTGCCAGCAGCGTAGCCGGGACTAGCGGTGATACGCAGTATTTT. The encoded protein is CASSVAGTSGDTQYF. The entire variable domain, with the rest obtained from reference TRBV7-7 and TRBJ2-3, is as follows: GAGVSQSPRYKVTKRGQDVTLRCDPISSHATLYWYQQALGQGPEFLTYFNYEAQPDKSGLPSDRFSAERPEGSISTLTIQRTEQRDSAMYRCASSVAGTSGDTQYFGPGTRLTVL.

This clonotype was counted a few times. The V and J genes are TRBV27 and TRBJ2-1; TRBD2 matches 10 bases. There are 17 residues in the CDR3. J gave up 0 bases and V 5 bases, and 7 bases lay outside the gene matches. Germline loops: CDR1 MNHEY, CDR2 SMNVEV (reference sequence). The CDR3 is CASSTLAGWSSYNEQFF. Here the CDR3 DNA reads TGTGCCAGCAGTACACTAGCGGGGTGGAGCTCCTACAATGAGCAGTTCTTC.

The chain couples TRBV11-1 to TRBJ2-7; D not certain. Trimming stripped 5 bases from V and 4 bases from J, with 12 bases between. This CDR3 region has 13 residues. Germline CDR1 and CDR2: SGHAT and FQDESV (reference sequence). CDR3: CASSLNQDYEQYF. DNA of the CDR3: TGTGCCAGCAGCCTTAACCAGGATTACGAGCAGTACTTC.

In this sample, this clonotype turned up a few times. V and J are TRBV6-2 or TRBV6-3 and TRBJ2-7, with 8 nucleotides matching TRBD1. Germline CDR1 is MNHEY and CDR2 is SVGEGT. J was trimmed by 1 base and V by 5 bases; bases with no gene match: 7. The CDR3 totals 15 residues. The chain's CDR3 is CASSAPGQASYEQYF. The CDR3 nucleotides are TGTGCCAGCAGTGCGCCGGGACAGGCATCCTACGAGCAGTACTTC.

Here the CDR3 reads CASSQGRQGTETQYF. CDR3 coding DNA: TGTGCCAGCAGCCAAGGCCGACAGGGCACGGAGACCCAGTACTTC. The rearrangement joins TRBV3-1 to TRBJ2-5; 7 nucleotides line up with TRBD1. The germline gives CDR1 LGHDT, CDR2 YNNKEL (reference sequence). Trimming cost V 1 base and J 5 bases; bases outside gene matches: 7. CDR3 length: 15 amino acids.

CDR3 loop: CASSSTGFGQPQHF. Here the CDR3 DNA reads TGTGCCAGCAGTTCGACAGGGTTCGGGCAGCCCCAGCATTTT. The chain combines TRBV12-3 or TRBV12-4 with TRBJ1-5; 7 positions agree with TRBD1. The CDR3 spans 14 residues. V shed 4 bases and J 7 bases; nucleotides not matched to a gene: 7.

This clonotype was counted a few times. The rearrangement links TRBV7-9 to TRBJ2-3; D perhaps matches TRBD2 (6 bases). Trimming removed 5 bases at V and 11 bases at J, with 11 bases between. The germline CDR1 and CDR2 sequences are SEHNR and FQNEAQ (reference sequence). This CDR3 contains 11 residues. CDR3 sequence (DNA): TGTGCCAGCAGCCAAGGGACTTGGCAGTATTTT. It is translated as CASSQGTWQYF.

The rearrangement links TRBV20-1 to TRBJ2-7; TRBD1 might be the D (6 bases). This CDR3 has 14 residues. Germline V gene lookup returns CDR1 DFQATT and CDR2 SNEGSKA (reference sequence). Between the trimmed V and J ends, which lost 0 bases and 4 bases, there was a span of 13 bases. The CDR3 bases are TGCAGTGCTAGAGATCGGAACAGGGAATACGAGCAGTACTTC. It codes for CSARDRNREYEQYF.

This chain connects TRBV6-4 to TRBJ2-3; perhaps TRBD1 as D (6 bases). Trimming cost V 0 bases and J 13 bases, with 20 bases left between them. The CDR3 is 15 amino acids. The germline CDR1 and CDR2 sequences are MRHNA and SNTAGT. CDR3 in DNA: TGTGCCAGCAGTGACTCGAATGAAGGCAGGGGACACGAGTATTTT. Translated: CASSDSNEGRGHEYF.

The chain recombines TRBV15 with TRBJ2-7; D not certain. V was trimmed by 3 bases and J by 4 bases, leaving 4 bases between them. Germline CDR1 is LNHNV and CDR2 is YYDKDF (reference sequence). CDR3 length equals 11 residues. In DNA, the CDR3 is TGTGCCACCAGCAGCCCGTACGAGCAGTACTTC. Amino acids: CATSSPYEQYF.

This chain joins TRBV24-1 and TRBJ1-2; D is undetermined. The V gene's germline CDR1 is KGHDR and CDR2 SFDVKD. The CDR3 contains 15 residues. Deletions cut 4 bases from V and 8 bases from J, with 19 bases between. The CDR3 bases are TGTGCCACCAGTGACCCCAAGAGTTTTGAGGAGGGCTACACCTTC. Translation gives CATSDPKSFEEGYTF.

This clonotype was observed a handful of times. V gene TRBV13 combines with J gene TRBJ2-1; D may be TRBD1 or TRBD2 (5 bases each). From germline, CDR1 is PRHDT and CDR2 FYEKMQ (reference sequence). The CDR3 extends over 16 amino acids. Trimming removed 4 bases at V and 4 bases at J, with 17 bases between. The CDR3: CASSSLANEGYNEQFF. The CDR3 nucleotides read TGTGCCAGCAGCTCGCTAGCCAACGAGGGGTACAATGAGCAGTTCTTC.

This clonotype was counted between two and nine times. The CDR3 coding sequence is TGTGCCAGCAGTTACTATCTGGGCCTCGGTGGGGCCAACGTCCTGACTTTC. It specifies CASSYYLGLGGANVLTF. The chain employs TRBV6-2 or TRBV6-3 and TRBJ2-6; D ambiguous. The germline CDR1 and CDR2 sequences are MNHEY and SVGEGT. The CDR3 is made up of 17 amino acids. The ends were cut back, 1 base at V and 3 bases at J, with 13 bases in the middle.

This clonotype has only a few counts. The chain uses TRBV28 and TRBJ2-5; D is perhaps TRBD1 (8 bases). The germline V gene encodes CDR1 MDHEN and CDR2 SYDVKM. Trimming left V 3 bases short and J 5 bases short, with 22 bases between. The CDR3 sequence is 17 residues long. CDR3 nucleotide sequence: TGTGCCAGCAGTTTGAACCGGGACAGGCCCGGGGGGGAGACCCAGTACTTC. It is translated as CASSLNRDRPGGETQYF.

This clonotype was detected many times. This chain uses TRBV18 with TRBJ2-3; D unclear. V shed 5 bases and J shed 2 bases, with 8 bases lying between them. CDR3 length: 13 residues. CDR1 and CDR2 (germline): KGHSH, LQKENI. The DNA of the CDR3 is TGTGCCAGCTCAAGCCCACACACAGATACGCAGTATTTT. This translates into CASSSPHTDTQYF.

The CDR3 is CSARPLAGGADTQYF. The CDR3 nucleotides read TGCAGTGCTAGACCCCTAGCGGGGGGGGCAGATACGCAGTATTTT. The rearrangement joins TRBV20-1 to TRBJ2-3, with TRBD2 identical over 12 bases. Germline V gene data show CDR1 as DFQATT and CDR2 as SNEGSKA (reference sequence). This CDR3 spans 15 amino acids. Trimming took 2 bases from V and 4 from J; bases not matched to a gene: 4.

The chain links TRBV5-6 to TRBJ1-4; D call uncertain. V lost 2 bases, J lost 0 bases, and 11 bases lay in between. Germline V lookup: CDR1 SGHDT, CDR2 YYEEEE. The CDR3 is 16 residues long. CDR3 nucleotides: TGTGCCAGCAGCTTTTCCCCCAGTGCAACTAATGAAAAACTGTTTTTT. Translating gives CASSFSPSATNEKLFF.

V gene TRBV12-3 or TRBV12-4 combines with J gene TRBJ2-7; tentative D call: TRBD1 (6 bases). V lost 3 bases to trimming and J lost 5 bases, with 14 bases between them. The CDR3 contains 14 residues. CDR3 nucleotides: TGTGCCAGCAGTTTCGATCGGGGACACCACGAGCAGTACTTC. This encodes CASSFDRGHHEQYF.

The CDR3 nucleotides read TGTGCCAGCAGCTTATCACCGGGACAGGGGGCCCTTTACTATGGCTACACCTTC. Its protein is CASSLSPGQGALYYGYTF. The genes are TRBV11-2 and TRBJ1-2, with 12 bases identical to TRBD1. The germline gives CDR1 SGHAT, CDR2 FQNNGV. This CDR3 is 18 amino acids long. Germline trimming cut 2 bases from V and 3 bases from J; bases unmatched to any gene: 10.